This T cell receptor beta chain came from a study of T cells after posttransplantation cyclophosphamide. Study conclusions and caveats: TRB clonality was highly associated with recipient CMV seropositivity and reactivation.

A marrow graft followed busulfan-fludarabine conditioning, with cyclophosphamide on days +3 and +4. Profiling relied on immunoSEQ multiplex PCR, and the TCRdb table lists in-frame clones only, not all of them. This sample has tens of thousands of clones; more than 70% occur once, and the top ten carry 7.5% to 9.5%. Details on this clone: Its antigen remains unknown.

The TCR sequence derives from a female patient aged 35-55 years who received an allogeneic stem cell transplant from a related donor, was CMV-positive, and had no GVHD. A subset of T cells may come from the graft donor. The source material was CD4+ T cells sorted from blood, sampled around 2,000 days after a stem cell transplant with posttransplant cyclophosphamide.

CDR3 coding DNA: TGCGCCAGCAGCTTGGTACCGGGACAGGGAAACATTCAGTACTTC. Amino acid sequence: CASSLVPGQGNIQYF. The chain links TRBV5-1 to TRBJ2-4, with 9 bases matching TRBD1. Per the germline V gene, CDR1 is SGHRS and CDR2 is YFSETQ. V dropped 0 bases and J dropped 6; count of bases not matched to a gene: 4. CDR3 length equals 15 residues.